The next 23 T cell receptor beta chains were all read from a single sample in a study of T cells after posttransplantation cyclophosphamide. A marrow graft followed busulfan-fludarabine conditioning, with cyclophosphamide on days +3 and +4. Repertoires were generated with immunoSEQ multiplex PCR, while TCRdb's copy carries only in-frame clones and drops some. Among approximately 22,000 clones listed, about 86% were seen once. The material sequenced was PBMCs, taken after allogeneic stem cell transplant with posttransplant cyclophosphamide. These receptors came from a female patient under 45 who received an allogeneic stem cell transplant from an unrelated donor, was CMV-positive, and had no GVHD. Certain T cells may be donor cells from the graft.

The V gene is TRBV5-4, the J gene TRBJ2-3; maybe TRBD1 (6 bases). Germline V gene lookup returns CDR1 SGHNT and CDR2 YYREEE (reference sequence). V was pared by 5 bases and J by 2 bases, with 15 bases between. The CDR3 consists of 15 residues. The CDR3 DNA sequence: TGTGCCAGCAGGGCGACAGGAAGCCCCACAGATACGCAGTATTTT. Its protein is CASRATGSPTDTQYF.

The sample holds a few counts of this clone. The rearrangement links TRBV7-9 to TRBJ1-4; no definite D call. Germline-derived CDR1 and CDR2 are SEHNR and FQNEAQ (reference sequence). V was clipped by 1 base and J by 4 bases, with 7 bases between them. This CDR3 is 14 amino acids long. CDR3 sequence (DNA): TGTGCCAGCAGCTTAGAACGGGGTAATGAAAAACTGTTTTTT. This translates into CASSLERGNEKLFF.

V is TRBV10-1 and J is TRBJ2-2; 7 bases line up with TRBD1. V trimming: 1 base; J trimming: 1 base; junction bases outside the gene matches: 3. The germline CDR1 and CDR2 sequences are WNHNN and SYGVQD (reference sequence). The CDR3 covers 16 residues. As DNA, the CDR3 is TGCGCCAGCAGTGAGTTCGACAGGGAGAACACCGGGGAGCTGTTTTTT. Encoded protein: CASSEFDRENTGELFF.

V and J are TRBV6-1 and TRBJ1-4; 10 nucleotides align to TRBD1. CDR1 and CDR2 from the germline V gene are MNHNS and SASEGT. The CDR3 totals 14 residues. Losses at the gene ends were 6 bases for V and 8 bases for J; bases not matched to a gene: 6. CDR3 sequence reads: CASRRGTGEEKLFF. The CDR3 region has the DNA TGTGCCAGCAGGAGGGGGACAGGGGAAGAAAAACTGTTTTTT.

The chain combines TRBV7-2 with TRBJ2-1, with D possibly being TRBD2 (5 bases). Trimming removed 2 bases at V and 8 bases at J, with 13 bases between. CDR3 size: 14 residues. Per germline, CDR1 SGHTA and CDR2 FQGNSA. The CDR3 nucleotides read TGTGCCAGCAGCTTATCGGGGTTTGTGGATGAGCAGTTCTTC. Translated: CASSLSGFVDEQFF. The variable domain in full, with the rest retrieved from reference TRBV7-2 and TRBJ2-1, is GAGVSQSPSNKVTEKGKDVELRCDPISGHTALYWYRQSLGQGLEFLIYFQGNSAPDKSGLPSDRFSAERTGGSVSTLTIQRTQQEDSAVYLCASSLSGFVDEQFFGPGTRLTVL.

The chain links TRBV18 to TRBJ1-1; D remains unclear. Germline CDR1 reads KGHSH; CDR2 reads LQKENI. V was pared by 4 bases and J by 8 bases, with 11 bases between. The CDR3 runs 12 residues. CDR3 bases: TGTGCCAGCTCACGGTTGGGCACCGAAGCTTTCTTT. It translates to CASSRLGTEAFF.

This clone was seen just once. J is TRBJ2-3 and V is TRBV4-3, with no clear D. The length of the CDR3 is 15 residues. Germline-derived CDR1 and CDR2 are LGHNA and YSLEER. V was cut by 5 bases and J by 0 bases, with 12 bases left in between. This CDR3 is CASSSSAASTDTQYF. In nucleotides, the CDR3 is TGCGCCAGCAGCTCGTCGGCGGCTAGCACAGATACGCAGTATTTT.

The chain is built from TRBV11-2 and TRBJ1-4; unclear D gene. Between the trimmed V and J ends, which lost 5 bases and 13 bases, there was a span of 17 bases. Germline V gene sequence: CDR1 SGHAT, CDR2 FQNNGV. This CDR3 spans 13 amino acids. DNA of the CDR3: TGTGCCAGCAGCCAGCCCCGGGAGAAGATACTGTTTTTT. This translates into CASSQPREKILFF.

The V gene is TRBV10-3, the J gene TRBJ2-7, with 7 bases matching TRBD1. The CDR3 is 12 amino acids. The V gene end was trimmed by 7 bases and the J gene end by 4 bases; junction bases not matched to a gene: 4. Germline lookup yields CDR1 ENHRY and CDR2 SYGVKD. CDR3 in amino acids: CAITTTGYEQYF. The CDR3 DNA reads TGTGCCATCACCACGACAGGGTACGAGCAGTACTTC.

CDR3 bases: TGTGCCAGCAGCTTGCCGGGACAGTCAAACATTCAGTACTTC. As protein: CASSLPGQSNIQYF. The rearrangement joins TRBV5-4 to TRBJ2-4; the match to TRBD1 covers 7 bases. V lost 1 base to trimming and J lost 6 bases; unmatched junction nucleotides: 4. The CDR3 consists of 14 residues. Germline values: CDR1 SGHNT, CDR2 YYREEE (reference sequence).

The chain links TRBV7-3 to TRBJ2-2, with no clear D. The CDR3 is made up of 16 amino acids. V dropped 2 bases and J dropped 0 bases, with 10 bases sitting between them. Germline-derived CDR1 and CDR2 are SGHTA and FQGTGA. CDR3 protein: CASSLGGFANTGELFF. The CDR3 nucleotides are TGTGCCAGCAGCTTAGGCGGTTTCGCGAACACCGGGGAGCTGTTTTTT.

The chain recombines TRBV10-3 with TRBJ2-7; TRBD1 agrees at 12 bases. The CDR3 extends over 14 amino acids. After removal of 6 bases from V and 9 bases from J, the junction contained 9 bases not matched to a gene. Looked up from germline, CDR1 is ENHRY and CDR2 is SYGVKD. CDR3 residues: CAISPGQGAFGQYF. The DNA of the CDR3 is TGTGCCATCAGCCCGGGACAGGGGGCCTTTGGGCAGTACTTC.

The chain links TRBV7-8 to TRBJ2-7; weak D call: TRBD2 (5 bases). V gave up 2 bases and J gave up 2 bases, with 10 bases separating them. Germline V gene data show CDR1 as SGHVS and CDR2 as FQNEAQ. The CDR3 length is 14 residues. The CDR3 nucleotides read TGTGCCAGCAGCTTAAGGTCGAGGGCCTACGAGCAGTACTTC. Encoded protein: CASSLRSRAYEQYF.

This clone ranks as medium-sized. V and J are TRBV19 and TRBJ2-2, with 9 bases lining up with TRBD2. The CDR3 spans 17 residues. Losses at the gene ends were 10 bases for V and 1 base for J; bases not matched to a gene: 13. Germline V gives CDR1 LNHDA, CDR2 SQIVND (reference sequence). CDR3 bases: TGTGCCACTCCTAGCTGGGAGCGGGGGGTGAACACCGGGGAGCTGTTTTTT. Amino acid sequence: CATPSWERGVNTGELFF. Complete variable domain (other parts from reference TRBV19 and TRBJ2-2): DGGITQSPKYLFRKEGQNVTLSCEQNLNHDAMYWYRQDPGQGLRLIYYSQIVNDFQKGDIAEGYSVSREKKESFPLTVTSAQKNPTAFYLCATPSWERGVNTGELFFGEGSRLTVL.

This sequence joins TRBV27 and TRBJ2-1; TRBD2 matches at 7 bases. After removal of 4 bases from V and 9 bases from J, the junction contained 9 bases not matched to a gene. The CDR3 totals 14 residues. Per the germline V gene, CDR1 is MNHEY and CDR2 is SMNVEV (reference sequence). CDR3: CASSSPIGGGEQFF. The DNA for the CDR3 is TGTGCCAGCAGTTCCCCCATTGGGGGGGGTGAGCAGTTCTTC.

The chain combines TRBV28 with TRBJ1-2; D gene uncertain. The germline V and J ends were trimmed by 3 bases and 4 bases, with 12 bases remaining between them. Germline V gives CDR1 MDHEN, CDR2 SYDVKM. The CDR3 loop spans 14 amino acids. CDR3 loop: CASSLPGPSYGYTF. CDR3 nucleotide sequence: TGTGCCAGCAGTTTGCCAGGCCCATCCTATGGCTACACCTTC.

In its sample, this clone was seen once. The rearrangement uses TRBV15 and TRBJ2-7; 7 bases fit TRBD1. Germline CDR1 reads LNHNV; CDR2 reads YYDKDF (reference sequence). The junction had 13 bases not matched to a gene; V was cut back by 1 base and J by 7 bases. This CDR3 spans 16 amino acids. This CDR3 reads CATSRGATGLSGEQYF. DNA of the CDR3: TGTGCCACCAGCAGAGGGGCGACAGGGCTCTCGGGGGAGCAGTACTTC.

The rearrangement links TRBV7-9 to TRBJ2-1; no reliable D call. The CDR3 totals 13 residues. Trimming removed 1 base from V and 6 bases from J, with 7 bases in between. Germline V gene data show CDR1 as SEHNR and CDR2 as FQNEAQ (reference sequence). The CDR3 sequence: CASSLGPGNEQFF. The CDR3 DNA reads TGTGCCAGCAGCTTAGGCCCGGGCAATGAGCAGTTCTTC.

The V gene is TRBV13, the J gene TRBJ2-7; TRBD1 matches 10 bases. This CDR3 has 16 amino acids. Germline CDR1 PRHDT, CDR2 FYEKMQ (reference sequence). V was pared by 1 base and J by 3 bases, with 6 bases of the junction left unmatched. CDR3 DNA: TGTGCCAGCAGCTTAGTCTGGGGGACAGGGGACTACGAGCAGTACTTC. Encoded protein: CASSLVWGTGDYEQYF.

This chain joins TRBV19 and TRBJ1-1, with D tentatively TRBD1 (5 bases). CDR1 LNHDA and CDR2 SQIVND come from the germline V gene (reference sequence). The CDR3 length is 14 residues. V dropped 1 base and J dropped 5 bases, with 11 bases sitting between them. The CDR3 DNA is TGTGCCAGTAGTATAGGCAGGGCGGCAACTGAAGCTTTCTTT. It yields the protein CASSIGRAATEAFF.

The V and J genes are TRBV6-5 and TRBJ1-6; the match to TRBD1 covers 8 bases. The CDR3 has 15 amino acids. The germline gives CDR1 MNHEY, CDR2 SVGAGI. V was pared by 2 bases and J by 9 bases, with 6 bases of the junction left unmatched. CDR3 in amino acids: CASSYDRGWRSPLHF. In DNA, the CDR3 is TGTGCCAGCAGTTACGACAGGGGCTGGCGTTCACCCCTCCACTTT.

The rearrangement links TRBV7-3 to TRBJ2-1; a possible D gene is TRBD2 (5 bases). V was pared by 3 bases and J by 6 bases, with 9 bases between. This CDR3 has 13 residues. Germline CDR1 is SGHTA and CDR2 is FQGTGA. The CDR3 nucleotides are TGTGCCAGCAGCTTCGGACTGCTCAATGAGCAGTTCTTC. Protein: CASSFGLLNEQFF. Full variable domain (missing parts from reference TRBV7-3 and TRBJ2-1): GAGVSQTPSNKVTEKGKYVELRCDPISGHTALYWYRQSLGQGPEFLIYFQGTGAADDSGLPNDRFFAVRPEGSVSTLKIQRTERGDSAVYLCASSFGLLNEQFFGPGTRLTVL.

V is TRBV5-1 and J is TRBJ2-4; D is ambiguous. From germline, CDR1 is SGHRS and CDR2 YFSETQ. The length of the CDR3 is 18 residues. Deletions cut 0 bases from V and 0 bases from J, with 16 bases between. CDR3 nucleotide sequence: TGCGCCAGCAGCTTGGCGACACCGGCGTTGCTAGCCAAAAACATTCAGTACTTC. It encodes CASSLATPALLAKNIQYF.